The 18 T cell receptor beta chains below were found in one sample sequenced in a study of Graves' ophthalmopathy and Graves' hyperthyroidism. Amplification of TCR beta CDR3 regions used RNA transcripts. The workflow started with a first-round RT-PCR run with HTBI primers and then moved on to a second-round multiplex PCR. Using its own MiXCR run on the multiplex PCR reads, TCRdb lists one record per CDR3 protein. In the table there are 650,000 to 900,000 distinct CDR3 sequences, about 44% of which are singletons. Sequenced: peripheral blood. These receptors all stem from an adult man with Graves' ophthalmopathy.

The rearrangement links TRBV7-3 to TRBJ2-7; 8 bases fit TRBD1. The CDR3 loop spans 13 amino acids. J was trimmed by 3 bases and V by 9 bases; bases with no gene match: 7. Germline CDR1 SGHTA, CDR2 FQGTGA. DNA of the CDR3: TGTGCCAGAGTTGGACAGGGCCACTACGAGCAGTACTTC. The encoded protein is CARVGQGHYEQYF.

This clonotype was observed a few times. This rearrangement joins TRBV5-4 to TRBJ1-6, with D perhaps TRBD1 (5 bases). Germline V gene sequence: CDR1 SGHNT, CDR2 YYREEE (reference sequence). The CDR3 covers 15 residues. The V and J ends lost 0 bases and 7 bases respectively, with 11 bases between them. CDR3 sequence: CASSLGQGQNSPLHF. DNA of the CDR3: TGTGCCAGCAGCTTGGGGCAGGGCCAAAATTCACCCCTCCACTTT. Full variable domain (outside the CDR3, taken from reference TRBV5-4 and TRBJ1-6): ETGVTQSPTHLIKTRGQQVTLRCSSQSGHNTVSWYQQALGQGPQFIFQYYREEENGRGNFPPRFSGLQFPNYSSELNVNALELDDSALYLCASSLGQGQNSPLHFGNGTRLTVT.

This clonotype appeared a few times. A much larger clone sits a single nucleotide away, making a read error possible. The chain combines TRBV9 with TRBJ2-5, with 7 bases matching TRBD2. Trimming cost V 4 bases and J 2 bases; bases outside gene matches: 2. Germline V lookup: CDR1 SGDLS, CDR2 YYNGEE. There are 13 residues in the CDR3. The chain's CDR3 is CASSQAGQETQYF. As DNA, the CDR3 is TGTGCCAGCAGCCAAGCGGGACAAGAGACCCAGTACTTC.

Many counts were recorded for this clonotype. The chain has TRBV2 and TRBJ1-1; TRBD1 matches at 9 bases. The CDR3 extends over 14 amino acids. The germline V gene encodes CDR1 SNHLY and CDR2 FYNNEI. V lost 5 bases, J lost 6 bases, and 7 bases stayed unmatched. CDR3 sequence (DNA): TGTGCCAGCAGTCCAAACCACAGGGGGCCTGAAGCTTTCTTT. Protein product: CASSPNHRGPEAFF.

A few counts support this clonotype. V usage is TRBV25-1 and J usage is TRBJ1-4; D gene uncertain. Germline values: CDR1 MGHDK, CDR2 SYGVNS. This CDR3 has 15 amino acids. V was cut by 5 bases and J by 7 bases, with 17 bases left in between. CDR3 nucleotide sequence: TGTGCCAGCAGTTTAATCGGTTCAAGAGGTGAAAAACTGTTTTTT. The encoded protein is CASSLIGSRGEKLFF.

The DNA of the CDR3 is TGTGCCATCACCCCCCAGGCGAACACCGGGGAGCTGTTTTTT. Translation: CAITPQANTGELFF. The gene calls are TRBV10-3 and TRBJ2-2; no reliable D call. The V end lost 7 bases, the J end lost 0 bases, and 9 bases lay between the germline ends. CDR3 size: 14 residues. The germline CDR1 and CDR2 sequences are ENHRY and SYGVKD.

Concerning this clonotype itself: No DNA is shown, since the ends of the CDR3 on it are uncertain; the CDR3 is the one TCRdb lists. The CDR3 sequence is CACSASPGLYSPLHF. The chain carries TRBV25-1 and TRBJ1-6. A total of 15 residues make up the CDR3, ends included. Germline lookup yields CDR1 MGHDK and CDR2 SYGVNS.

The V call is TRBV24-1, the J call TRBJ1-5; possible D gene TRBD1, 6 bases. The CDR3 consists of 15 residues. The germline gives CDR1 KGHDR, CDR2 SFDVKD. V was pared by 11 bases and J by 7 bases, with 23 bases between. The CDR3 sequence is CASRGLLRVRQPQHF. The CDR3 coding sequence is TGTGCCAGCAGGGGCCTTTTAAGGGTGAGGCAGCCCCAGCATTTT.

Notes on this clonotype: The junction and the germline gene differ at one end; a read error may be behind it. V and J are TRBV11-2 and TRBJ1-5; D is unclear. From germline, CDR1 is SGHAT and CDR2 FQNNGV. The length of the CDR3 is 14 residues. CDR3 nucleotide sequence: TGTGCCAGCAGTTTAGCAGGCCCTAGGCAGCCCCAGCATTTT. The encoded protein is CASSLAGPRQPQHF.

The CDR3 loop is CASSYRDRSDAGANVLTF. The CDR3 DNA reads as TGTGCCAGCAGCTACCGGGACAGGTCAGACGCTGGGGCCAACGTCCTGACTTTC. The chain links TRBV6-7 to TRBJ2-6; 8 nucleotides line up with TRBD1. TRBV6-7 is recorded as an ORF, its role being uncertain. V lost 6 bases, J lost 2 bases, and 12 bases stayed unmatched. CDR3 length: 18 amino acids.

CDR3 amino acids: CASSPEDRGGTIYF. As DNA, the CDR3 is TGTGCCAGCAGCCCAGAGGACAGGGGCGGCACCATATATTTT. The V and J genes are TRBV5-8 and TRBJ1-3, with 9 bases identical to TRBD1. CDR3 length equals 14 residues. Looked up from germline, CDR1 is SGHTS and CDR2 is YDEGEE. The trim removed 4 bases at V and 9 bases at J, leaving 8 bases unmatched.

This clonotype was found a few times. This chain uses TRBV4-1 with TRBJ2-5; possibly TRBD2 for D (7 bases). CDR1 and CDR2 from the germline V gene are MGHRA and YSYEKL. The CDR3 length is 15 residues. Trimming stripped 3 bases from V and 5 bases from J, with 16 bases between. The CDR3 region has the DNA TGCGCCAGCAGCCACGCCGCGGGGGCGGTGGAGACCCAGTACTTC. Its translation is CASSHAAGAVETQYF.

In DNA form, the CDR3 reads TGCGCCAGCAGCTGGGGGTTCACAGAGAACACTGAAGCTTTCTTT. This sequence encodes CASSWGFTENTEAFF. The chain combines TRBV5-1 with TRBJ1-1; possibly TRBD1 for D (5 bases). Germline lookup yields CDR1 SGHRS and CDR2 YFSETQ. Trimming left V 3 bases short and J 1 base short, with 13 bases between. CDR3 size: 15 residues.

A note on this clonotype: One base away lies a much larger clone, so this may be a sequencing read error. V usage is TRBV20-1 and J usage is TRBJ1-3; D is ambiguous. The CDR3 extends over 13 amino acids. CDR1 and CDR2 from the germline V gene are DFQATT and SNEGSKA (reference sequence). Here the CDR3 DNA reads TGCAGTGCTACCAGGCACTCTGGAAACACCGTATATTTT. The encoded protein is CSATRHSGNTVYF.

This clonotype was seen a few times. The CDR3 protein is CASSGSVQETQYF. In DNA form, the CDR3 reads TGTGCCAGCAGCGGGTCAGTCCAAGAGACCCAGTACTTC. This chain connects TRBV5-8 to TRBJ2-5; D remains ambiguous. With 4 bases removed from V and 1 base from J, the gap between germline ends came to 8 bases. The CDR3 has 13 amino acids. Per the germline V gene, CDR1 is SGHTS and CDR2 is YDEGEE.

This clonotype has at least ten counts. CDR3 amino acids: CASSPPVGGFRSPLHF. CDR3 nucleotides: TGTGCCAGCAGTCCCCCAGTGGGAGGGTTCCGATCACCCCTCCACTTT. This sequence joins TRBV12-3 or TRBV12-4 and TRBJ1-6; D is undetermined. The CDR3 runs to 16 residues. V lost 5 bases to trimming and J lost 10 bases, with 21 bases between them.

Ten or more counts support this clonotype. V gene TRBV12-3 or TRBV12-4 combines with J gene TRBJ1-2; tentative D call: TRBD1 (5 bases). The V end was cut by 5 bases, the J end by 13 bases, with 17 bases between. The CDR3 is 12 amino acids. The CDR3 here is CASSHSGPLVTF. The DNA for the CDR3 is TGTGCCAGCAGTCACTCGGGGCCCCTGGTCACCTTC.

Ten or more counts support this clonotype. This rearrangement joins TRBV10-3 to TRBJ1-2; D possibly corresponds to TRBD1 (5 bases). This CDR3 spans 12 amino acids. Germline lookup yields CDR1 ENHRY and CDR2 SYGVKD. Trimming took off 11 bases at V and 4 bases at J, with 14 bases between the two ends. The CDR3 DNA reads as TGTGCCTCGTTGGACGGGGGCTATGGCTACACCTTC. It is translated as CASLDGGYGYTF.